This is a list of T cell receptor beta chains from one sample in a study of blood T cell repertoires in COVID-19. TCRdb's copy holds only in-frame clones and misses some; the assay was immunoSEQ multiplex PCR. The sample has roughly 430,000 clones, around 90% seen once. What was sequenced was PBMCs or T cells enriched from blood (not recorded which). The receptors here all came from a woman aged 40 to 55 with acute COVID-19. Both conserved end residues are part of each CDR3. D genes are given only for firm matches. A clone size is listed for some rows: how often the clone was seen (once, few, many), or a class if it is expanded.

J gene: TRBJ2-7
clone size: -
V gene: TRBV18
D gene: TRBD2
CDR3 DNA: TGTGCCAGCTCACCTAACCCAGCGGGGATCCACGAGCAGTACTTC
CDR3 protein: CASSPNPAGIHEQYF

J gene: TRBJ2-7
clone size: -
V gene: TRBV29-1
D gene: TRBD1
CDR3 DNA: TGCAGCGTTGGGGGGACAGCCATATACGAGCAGTACTTC
CDR3 protein: CSVGGTAIYEQYF

J gene: TRBJ1-5
clone size: -
V gene: TRBV7-9
D gene: TRBD1
CDR3 DNA: TGTGCCAGCAGCTTAGGGACAGGGGATCAGCCCCAGCATTTT
CDR3 protein: CASSLGTGDQPQHF

J gene: TRBJ2-7
clone size: -
V gene: TRBV7-2
D gene: TRBD2
CDR3 DNA: TGTGCCAGCAGTCTTCTAGCGGGGGGCTCCTACGAGCAGTACTTC
CDR3 protein: CASSLLAGGSYEQYF

J gene: TRBJ2-1
clone size: -
V gene: TRBV6-4
D gene: -
CDR3 DNA: TGTGCCAGCAGTGACTCGGGTAGCGGCGAGCAGTTCTTC
CDR3 protein: CASSDSGSGEQFF

J gene: TRBJ1-1
clone size: -
V gene: TRBV19
D gene: -
CDR3 DNA: TGTGCCAGTAGTACGTCGAGAGCGAACACTGAAGCTTTCTTT
CDR3 protein: CASSTSRANTEAFF

J gene: TRBJ1-5
clone size: -
V gene: TRBV10-2
D gene: TRBD1
CDR3 DNA: TGCGCCAGCAGCAGGGGGACAGGGATGATGGGCCGCAATCAGCCCCAGCATTTT
CDR3 protein: CASSRGTGMMGRNQPQHF

J gene: TRBJ2-1
clone size: once
V gene: TRBV9
D gene: -
CDR3 DNA: TGTGCCAGCAGCTCCTCGGGGTCCTACAATGAGCAGTTCTTC
CDR3 protein: CASSSSGSYNEQFF

J gene: TRBJ2-3
clone size: -
V gene: TRBV7-9
D gene: TRBD2
CDR3 DNA: TGTGCCAGCAGCCCCGGCGGTAGCGGGAGCACAGATACGCAGTATTTT
CDR3 protein: CASSPGGSGSTDTQYF

J gene: TRBJ2-7
clone size: few
V gene: TRBV2
D gene: -
CDR3 DNA: TGTGCCAGCGTAGGATCGGACAACCCCTACGAGCAGTACTTC
CDR3 protein: CASVGSDNPYEQYF

J gene: TRBJ1-5
clone size: -
V gene: TRBV12-5
D gene: TRBD1
CDR3 DNA: TGTGCTAGTGGTTCCGGCGACAGGGGGAGTCAGCCCCAGCATTTT
CDR3 protein: CASGSGDRGSQPQHF

J gene: TRBJ1-1
clone size: -
V gene: TRBV3-1/TRBV3-2
D gene: -
CDR3 DNA: TGTGCCAGCAGCTTGAGGGAGGGGAGCACTGAAGCTTTCTTT
CDR3 protein: CASSLREGSTEAFF

J gene: TRBJ1-2
clone size: -
V gene: TRBV6-5
D gene: -
CDR3 DNA: TGTGCCAGCAGCTCCGTCGAGTCCGTCTATGGCTACACCTTC
CDR3 protein: CASSSVESVYGYTF

J gene: TRBJ1-1
clone size: -
V gene: TRBV7-6
D gene: -
CDR3 DNA: TGTGCCAGCAGCTCACAGGGCTACACTGAAGCTTTCTTT
CDR3 protein: CASSSQGYTEAFF

J gene: TRBJ2-6
clone size: -
V gene: TRBV30
D gene: TRBD1
CDR3 DNA: TGTGCCTGGAGACAGGGGGGAAACTCTGGGGCCAACGTCCTGACTTTC
CDR3 protein: CAWRQGGNSGANVLTF

J gene: TRBJ1-2
clone size: -
V gene: TRBV7-9
D gene: TRBD1
CDR3 DNA: TGTGCCAGCAGCCGAGACAGGGGGCGCGATGGCTACACCTTC
CDR3 protein: CASSRDRGRDGYTF

J gene: TRBJ2-1
clone size: -
V gene: TRBV4-2
D gene: TRBD2
CDR3 DNA: TGTGCCAGCAGCCAAGGGAGCGGGGTCGGGAATGAGCAGTTCTTC
CDR3 protein: CASSQGSGVGNEQFF

J gene: TRBJ2-1
clone size: once
V gene: TRBV7-9
D gene: TRBD2
CDR3 DNA: TGTGCCAGCAGCAAAACGGGGGGTGAGCAGTTCTTC
CDR3 protein: CASSKTGGEQFF

J gene: TRBJ2-3
clone size: -
V gene: TRBV9
D gene: TRBD2
CDR3 DNA: TGTGCCAGCAGCCCCGGGACTAGCGGGGGGGCTATTTCAGATACGCAGTATTTT
CDR3 protein: CASSPGTSGGAISDTQYF

J gene: TRBJ2-5
clone size: -
V gene: TRBV15
D gene: TRBD1
CDR3 DNA: TGTGCCACCAGCAGAGTGCCACAGGGGGTATCAATAGAGACCCAGTACTTC
CDR3 protein: CATSRVPQGVSIETQYF

J gene: TRBJ2-3
clone size: -
V gene: TRBV4-2
D gene: TRBD2
CDR3 DNA: TGTGCCAGCAGCCCCCGGGGTAGCGGGGAAATTAGCACAGATACGCAGTATTTT
CDR3 protein: CASSPRGSGEISTDTQYF

J gene: TRBJ2-1
clone size: -
V gene: TRBV11-2
D gene: -
CDR3 DNA: TGTGCCAGCAGCTTAGTGTGGCGGTCCTACAATGAGCAGTTCTTC
CDR3 protein: CASSLVWRSYNEQFF

J gene: TRBJ2-1
clone size: -
V gene: TRBV5-8
D gene: TRBD1
CDR3 DNA: TGTGCCAGCAGCGAGGGACAGGGGCGATACAATGAGCAGTTCTTC
CDR3 protein: CASSEGQGRYNEQFF

J gene: TRBJ1-5
clone size: once
V gene: TRBV6-6
D gene: -
CDR3 DNA: TGTGCCAGCAGTTACACCGGGAATAAGAATCAGCCCCAGCATTTT
CDR3 protein: CASSYTGNKNQPQHF

J gene: TRBJ2-3
clone size: -
V gene: TRBV9
D gene: -
CDR3 DNA: TGTGCCAGCACCCGAAGCGGAACCAGCACAGATACGCAGTATTTT
CDR3 protein: CASTRSGTSTDTQYF

J gene: TRBJ2-1
clone size: -
V gene: TRBV11-2
D gene: TRBD2
CDR3 DNA: TGTGCCAGCAGCTTAGAATACGGCTATGGGGTGCGGGGGGGCGATGAGCAGTTCTTC
CDR3 protein: CASSLEYGYGVRGGDEQFF

J gene: TRBJ1-5
clone size: -
V gene: TRBV30
D gene: TRBD1
CDR3 DNA: TGTGCCTGGAGGAAAGCAGGGGGGACTTTAGGTCAGCCCCAGCATTTT
CDR3 protein: CAWRKAGGTLGQPQHF

J gene: TRBJ1-5
clone size: -
V gene: TRBV19
D gene: TRBD1
CDR3 DNA: TGTGCCAGTAGTATGAGACAGGGGGGAGGACAGCCCCAGCATTTT
CDR3 protein: CASSMRQGGGQPQHF

J gene: TRBJ1-6
clone size: -
V gene: TRBV2
D gene: -
CDR3 DNA: TGTTTGGGCAGTGAAGAGGGCAGGGTAAATTCACCCCTCCACTTT
CDR3 protein: CLGSEEGRVNSPLHF

J gene: TRBJ2-3
clone size: few
V gene: TRBV14
D gene: TRBD1
CDR3 DNA: TGTGCCAGCAGCCCCAGGACAGGGGGCCTCACAGATACGCAGTATTTT
CDR3 protein: CASSPRTGGLTDTQYF

J gene: TRBJ2-1
clone size: -
V gene: TRBV12-3/TRBV12-4
D gene: TRBD1
CDR3 DNA: TGTGCCAGCAGGCGGACAGGGTATGAGCAGTTCTTC
CDR3 protein: CASRRTGYEQFF

J gene: TRBJ1-2
clone size: -
V gene: TRBV29-1
D gene: -
CDR3 DNA: TGCAGCGTTGAGCAGGGCAATGGCTACACCTTC
CDR3 protein: CSVEQGNGYTF

J gene: TRBJ2-1
clone size: -
V gene: TRBV11-2
D gene: -
CDR3 DNA: TGTGCCAGCAGCCCGATAGCGTACAATGAGCAGTTCTTC
CDR3 protein: CASSPIAYNEQFF

J gene: TRBJ2-2
clone size: -
V gene: TRBV27
D gene: TRBD2
CDR3 DNA: TGTGCCAGCAGTTTACTTGGGGGGGGTTTGTCCGGGGAGCTGTTTTTT
CDR3 protein: CASSLLGGGLSGELFF

J gene: TRBJ1-1
clone size: -
V gene: TRBV7-9
D gene: -
CDR3 DNA: TGTGCCAGCAGACTCCAGAATGGGGGCAACACTGAAGCTTTCTTT
CDR3 protein: CASRLQNGGNTEAFF

J gene: TRBJ1-3
clone size: -
V gene: TRBV11-2
D gene: -
CDR3 DNA: TGTGCCAGCAGCTTTCAGGGAAACACCATATATTTT
CDR3 protein: CASSFQGNTIYF

J gene: TRBJ2-7
clone size: -
V gene: TRBV5-4
D gene: TRBD2
CDR3 DNA: TGTGCCAGCAGCCCGGGGGGTGGGGCGAGTACCTACGAGCAGTACTTC
CDR3 protein: CASSPGGGASTYEQYF

J gene: TRBJ1-6
clone size: once
V gene: TRBV6-5
D gene: TRBD1
CDR3 DNA: TGTGCCAGCAGTTACCGGCCAGGGGGAAATTCACCCCTCCACTTT
CDR3 protein: CASSYRPGGNSPLHF

J gene: TRBJ1-6
clone size: few
V gene: TRBV4-2
D gene: -
CDR3 DNA: TGTGCCAGCAGACCCCAGTTGACAGGACATAATTCACCCCTCCACTTT
CDR3 protein: CASRPQLTGHNSPLHF

J gene: TRBJ1-1
clone size: -
V gene: TRBV5-1
D gene: TRBD1
CDR3 DNA: TGCGCCTCCCGGGGGGGACAGGGTGACACTGAAGCTTTCTTT
CDR3 protein: CASRGGQGDTEAFF

J gene: TRBJ1-2
clone size: -
V gene: TRBV18
D gene: TRBD1
CDR3 DNA: TGTGCCAGCTCACCACAGGGGGCTGGAGACTATGGCTACACCTTC
CDR3 protein: CASSPQGAGDYGYTF

J gene: TRBJ2-1
clone size: -
V gene: TRBV3-1/TRBV3-2
D gene: -
CDR3 DNA: TGTGCCAGCAGCCCGGGAACGAGCTCCTACAATGAGCAGTTCTTC
CDR3 protein: CASSPGTSSYNEQFF

J gene: TRBJ1-5
clone size: -
V gene: TRBV7-8
D gene: -
CDR3 DNA: TGTGCCAGCAGTCCCTCGTCAGGGTTTCAGCCCCAGCATTTT
CDR3 protein: CASSPSSGFQPQHF

J gene: TRBJ2-1
clone size: -
V gene: TRBV3-1/TRBV3-2
D gene: TRBD2
CDR3 DNA: TGTGCCAGCGGCCGCCCCCTAGCGGGCTCCTACAATGAGCAGTTCTTC
CDR3 protein: CASGRPLAGSYNEQFF

J gene: TRBJ2-2
clone size: -
V gene: TRBV2
D gene: -
CDR3 DNA: TGTGCCAGCCAGGCCCTTAGGGGGGGAAAGTTCGGGGAGCTGTTTTTT
CDR3 protein: CASQALRGGKFGELFF

J gene: TRBJ2-7
clone size: -
V gene: TRBV5-4
D gene: TRBD2
CDR3 DNA: TGTGCCAGCAGCTTCCTAGCGGGGGGCTCCTACGAGCAGTACTTC
CDR3 protein: CASSFLAGGSYEQYF

J gene: TRBJ1-4
clone size: -
V gene: TRBV14
D gene: -
CDR3 DNA: TGTGCCAGCAGCCAAGATTGGCGTAATGAGGAACTGTTTTTT
CDR3 protein: CASSQDWRNEELFF

J gene: TRBJ2-5
clone size: -
V gene: TRBV6-5
D gene: TRBD1
CDR3 DNA: TGTGCCAGCAGTTACCTCGACAGGGTAGGGGAGACCCAGTACTTC
CDR3 protein: CASSYLDRVGETQYF

J gene: TRBJ1-1
clone size: -
V gene: TRBV19
D gene: -
CDR3 DNA: TGTGCCAGTAGTATCTCCAGGGAGAACACTGAAGCTTTCTTT
CDR3 protein: CASSISRENTEAFF

J gene: TRBJ1-2
clone size: -
V gene: TRBV27
D gene: TRBD1
CDR3 DNA: TGTGCCAGCAGTTTGACAGGGGAATATGGCTACACCTTC
CDR3 protein: CASSLTGEYGYTF

J gene: TRBJ2-5
clone size: -
V gene: TRBV5-4
D gene: TRBD2
CDR3 DNA: TGTGCCAGCAGCACCGGGACTAGCGGGGGCCAAGAGACCCAGTACTTC
CDR3 protein: CASSTGTSGGQETQYF

J gene: TRBJ2-7
clone size: -
V gene: TRBV19
D gene: -
CDR3 DNA: TGTGCCAGTAGTATACAGGCCATTAACTACGAGCAGTACTTC
CDR3 protein: CASSIQAINYEQYF

J gene: TRBJ1-5
clone size: -
V gene: TRBV19
D gene: TRBD1
CDR3 DNA: TGTGCCAGTAGTCCTTCCACAGGGGTCGTGGGCAATCAGCCCCAGCATTTT
CDR3 protein: CASSPSTGVVGNQPQHF

J gene: TRBJ1-4
clone size: -
V gene: TRBV2
D gene: -
CDR3 DNA: TGTGCCAGCAAAGAGCTAGACGCCACTAATGAAAAACTGTTTTTT
CDR3 protein: CASKELDATNEKLFF

J gene: TRBJ1-6
clone size: -
V gene: TRBV9
D gene: TRBD1
CDR3 DNA: TGTGCCAGCAGCGCCAATGACAGGGATTCACCCCTCCACTTT
CDR3 protein: CASSANDRDSPLHF

J gene: TRBJ1-1
clone size: -
V gene: TRBV11-2
D gene: -
CDR3 DNA: TGTGCCAGCAGCGACGGACAAAACACTGAAGCTTTCTTT
CDR3 protein: CASSDGQNTEAFF

J gene: TRBJ2-5
clone size: -
V gene: TRBV5-4
D gene: TRBD2
CDR3 DNA: TGTGCCAGCAGTCGGACTAGCGGGGAAGAGACCCAGTACTTC
CDR3 protein: CASSRTSGEETQYF

J gene: TRBJ1-1
clone size: few
V gene: TRBV4-1
D gene: TRBD1
CDR3 DNA: TGCGCCAGCAGCCAAGATCCCGGGACAGCTAATGAAGCTTTCTTT
CDR3 protein: CASSQDPGTANEAFF

J gene: TRBJ2-1
clone size: -
V gene: TRBV6-5
D gene: TRBD1
CDR3 DNA: TGTGCCAGCAGTTCGGACAGGGGGTTCAATGAGCAGTTCTTC
CDR3 protein: CASSSDRGFNEQFF

J gene: TRBJ1-2
clone size: -
V gene: TRBV19
D gene: -
CDR3 DNA: TGTGCCACCGAGGACAGAATGTATGGCTACACCTTC
CDR3 protein: CATEDRMYGYTF